A selection of T cell receptor beta chains follows, all from one sample in a study of cytomegalovirus exposure and HLA in healthy donors. Sequenced by immunoSEQ multiplex PCR; TCRdb stores in-frame clones only, minus some. The sample records more than 85,000 clones, 15% being singletons. Sequencing was done on a sample of PBMCs. The receptor set was obtained from a female donor in good health and CMV-seronegative. The CDR3 runs from the conserved cysteine through the conserved F or W. D genes are given only for firm matches. Rows give clone size only sometimes, using once, few, many, or a class for an expanded clone.

j_call clone_size v_call d_call cdr3_nt cdr3_aa
TRBJ2-6 few TRBV5-1 TRBD1 TGCGCCAGCAGTTCTGACAGGGTTTCTGGGGCCAACGTCCTGACTTTC CASSSDRVSGANVLTF
TRBJ2-5 few TRBV5-8 NA TGTGCCAATCAGGTTCAGGGCGCGAAGACCCAGTACTTC CANQVQGAKTQYF
TRBJ1-2 few TRBV27 TRBD1 TGTGCCAGCAGTTCCCGACAGGGGCCATATGGCTACACCTTC CASSSRQGPYGYTF
TRBJ1-6 NA TRBV6-1 TRBD1 TGTGCCAGCAGTGGACAGGGGGCTATGGTTAATTCACCCCTCCACTTT CASSGQGAMVNSPLHF
TRBJ2-7 few TRBV7-9 NA TGTGCCAGCAGCTTATTGGCGGGTTCCTACGAGCAGTACTTC CASSLLAGSYEQYF
TRBJ2-3 NA TRBV28 NA TGTGCCAGCAGTTTACGTCAGAGCACAGATACGCAGTATTTT CASSLRQSTDTQYF
TRBJ2-7 few TRBV5-1 NA TGCGCCAGCAGCTTGGATTTTTACAAGTCAAGCGAGCAGTACTTC CASSLDFYKSSEQYF
TRBJ2-2 NA TRBV5-6 NA TGTGCCAGCAGCTTGTCGGTGACAACGAACACCGGGGAGCTGTTTTTT CASSLSVTTNTGELFF
TRBJ2-4 NA TRBV4-1 NA TGCGCCAGCAGCCAAGTCGGTTCGCCCGGGGGCATTCAGTACTTC CASSQVGSPGGIQYF
TRBJ1-4 NA TRBV18 NA TGTGCCAGCTCACCACCGGGAGCACCTGAAAAACTGTTTTTT CASSPPGAPEKLFF